This T cell receptor (beta chain) was sequenced in a study of shared T cell receptors in the human thymus. After removal of 2 bases from V and 2 bases from J, the junction contained 9 bases not matched to a gene. The V gene's germline CDR1 is MRHNA and CDR2 SNTAGT. There are 17 residues in the CDR3. Here immunoSEQ multiplex PCR was the method, and the copy in TCRdb shows in-frame clones only, minus some. The sample consists of under 700,000 clones, about 80% of them appearing once. These records were also assigned to another study, of human thymus T cells. According to that study: Thymus tissue for the work was resected from patients undergoing corrective heart surgery.

The rearrangement links TRBV6-4 to TRBJ1-5; 7 nucleotides align to TRBD1. The source of this sequence is a boy under two years old with a congenital heart defect. Sample: thymocytes. Here the CDR3 reads CASSDRGRGRRNQPQHF. The CDR3 nucleotides are TGTGCCAGCAGTGACAGGGGGCGAGGGCGGCGCAATCAGCCCCAGCATTTT.